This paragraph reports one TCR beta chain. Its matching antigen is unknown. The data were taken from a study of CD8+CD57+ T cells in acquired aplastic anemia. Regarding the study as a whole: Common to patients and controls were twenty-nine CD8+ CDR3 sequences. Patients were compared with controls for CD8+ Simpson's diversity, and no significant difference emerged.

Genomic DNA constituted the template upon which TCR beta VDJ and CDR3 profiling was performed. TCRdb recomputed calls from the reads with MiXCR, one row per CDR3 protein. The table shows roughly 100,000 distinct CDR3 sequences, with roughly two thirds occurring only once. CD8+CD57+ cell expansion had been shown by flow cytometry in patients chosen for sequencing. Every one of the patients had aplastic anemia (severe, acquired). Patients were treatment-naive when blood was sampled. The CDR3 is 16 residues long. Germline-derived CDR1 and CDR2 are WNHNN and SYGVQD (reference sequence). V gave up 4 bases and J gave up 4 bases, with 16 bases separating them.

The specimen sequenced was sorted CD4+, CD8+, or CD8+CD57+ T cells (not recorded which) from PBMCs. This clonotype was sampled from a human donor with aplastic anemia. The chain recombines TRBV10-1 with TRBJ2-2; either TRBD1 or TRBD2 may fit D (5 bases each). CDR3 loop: CASSGSEDKVTGELFF. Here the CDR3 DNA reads TGCGCCAGCAGTGGGTCGGAGGACAAGGTCACCGGGGAGCTGTTTTTT.